This record looks at one TCR beta chain sequence and its context. The antigen is unknown. This specimen comes from a study of neoadjuvant anti-PD-1 for oral cavity cancer. Study-level information: Around day 43, patients without progression received a fourth nivolumab dose before surgery.

PBMC libraries mostly used about 450 ng of input genomic DNA, with six replicates per sample. The data were produced by immunoSEQ multiplex PCR, yet TCRdb's version contains in-frame clones alone and is incomplete. The table lists about 68,000 clones, 70% to 90% of them singletons. The length of the CDR3 is 17 residues. Germline CDR1 reads SGHNT; CDR2 reads YENEEA. The V segment lost 5 bases and the J segment 0 bases; nucleotides outside the gene matches: 13. Overall study findings and caveats: Post-nivolumab, blood T cell clonality was significantly elevated in non-responders.

Time point denoted: after neoadjuvant nivolumab, at surgical resection. Stage II-IVA oral cavity squamous cell carcinoma was new and untreated by systemic or radiation therapy. The material was PBMCs, obtained after nivolumab (anti-PD-1) treatment. This sequence joins TRBV11-3 and TRBJ2-7, with 7 nucleotides matching TRBD1. The receptor's source is a person between 40 and 85 years old with oral cavity squamous cell carcinoma. The CDR3 region is CASSPTLTGLFSYEQYF. CDR3 sequence (DNA): TGTGCCAGCAGCCCGACCCTGACAGGGCTCTTCTCCTACGAGCAGTACTTC.